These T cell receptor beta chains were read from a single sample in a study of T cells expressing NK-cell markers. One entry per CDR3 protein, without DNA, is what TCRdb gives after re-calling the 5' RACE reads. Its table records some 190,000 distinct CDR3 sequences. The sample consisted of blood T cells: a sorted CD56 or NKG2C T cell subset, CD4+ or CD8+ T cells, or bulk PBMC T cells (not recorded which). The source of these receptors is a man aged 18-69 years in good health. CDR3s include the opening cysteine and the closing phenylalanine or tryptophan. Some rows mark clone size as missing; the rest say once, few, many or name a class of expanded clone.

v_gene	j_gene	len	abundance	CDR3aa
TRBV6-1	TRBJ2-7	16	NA	CASSEGVNLDTYEQYF
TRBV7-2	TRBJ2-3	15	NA	CASSFIDGGTDTQYF
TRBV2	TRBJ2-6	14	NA	CATATGAGANVLTF
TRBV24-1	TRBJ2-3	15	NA	CATSDLQGSTDTQYF
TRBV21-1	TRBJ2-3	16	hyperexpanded	CASSLVGDTNTDTQYF
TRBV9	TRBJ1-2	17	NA	CASSERGQNRANYGYTF
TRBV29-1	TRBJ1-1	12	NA	CSVDRMNTEAFF
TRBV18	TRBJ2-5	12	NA	CASSPPGETQYF
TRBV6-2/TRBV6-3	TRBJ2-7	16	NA	CASSVAGGLASYEQYF
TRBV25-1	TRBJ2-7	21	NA	CASSESRLGGNSEVYSYEQYF
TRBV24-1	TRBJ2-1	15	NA	CATSDFRQGYNEQFF
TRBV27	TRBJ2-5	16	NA	CASSFTGPPEGETQYF
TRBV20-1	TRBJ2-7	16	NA	CSASWAPGQGDYEQYF
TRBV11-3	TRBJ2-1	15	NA	CASSLSDKPYNEQFF
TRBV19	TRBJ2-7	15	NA	CASSIMGGTSYEQYF
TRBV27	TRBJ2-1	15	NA	CASTWGRTVINEQFF